The 17 T cell receptor beta chains in this list originate from one sample, sequenced in a study of T cell repertoires in aging, cancer and after chemotherapy. Multiplex touch-down PCR with TRB-A/B primers amplified rearranged V-D-J TRB sequences. One entry per CDR3 protein results from TCRdb running MiXCR on the multiplex PCR reads. This sample yields about 3,000 distinct CDR3 sequences, of which 25% to 30% are seen a single time; 9.5% to 10% belongs to the top ten. Amplification of TCR beta used genomic DNA extracted from peripheral blood. The sequenced sample was blood. These receptors were collected from a human donor in good health.

The rearrangement uses TRBV7-6 and TRBJ2-3, with TRBD2 matching over 14 bases. V was clipped by 4 bases and J by 6 bases; unmatched bases: 3. There are 15 residues in the CDR3. CDR1 is SGHVS and CDR2 is FNYEAQ in the germline V gene. The chain's CDR3 is CASSSRTSGRDTQYF. The CDR3 DNA is TGTGCCAGCAGCTCCAGGACTAGCGGGAGGGATACGCAGTATTTT.

A few counts support this clonotype. The chain carries TRBV27 and TRBJ1-1, with 9 positions matching TRBD1. The CDR3 runs 13 residues. CDR1 is MNHEY, CDR2 SMNVEV, per germline (reference sequence). Losses at the gene ends were 6 bases for V and 4 bases for J; bases not matched to a gene: 3. The chain's CDR3 is CASRDRGGTEAFF. CDR3 in DNA: TGTGCCAGCAGAGACAGGGGGGGCACTGAAGCTTTCTTT.

This clonotype was seen a few times. V is TRBV30 and J is TRBJ2-7; D is perhaps TRBD1 (5 bases). Germline V gives CDR1 GTSNPN, CDR2 SVGIG (reference sequence). This CDR3 region has 15 residues. V was shortened by 4 bases and J by 4 bases, with 20 bases between the two germline ends. CDR3 DNA: TGTGCCTGGATGAATGGCGCAGGGCTCTCGTACGAGCAGTACTTC. Residues: CAWMNGAGLSYEQYF.

The chain recombines TRBV19 with TRBJ1-1; the match to TRBD1 covers 9 bases. Trimming took 7 bases from V and 2 from J; bases not matched to a gene: 5. This CDR3 has 14 amino acids. Per the germline V gene, CDR1 is LNHDA and CDR2 is SQIVND (reference sequence). The CDR3, as DNA: TGTGCCAGTACCCTGACAGGGGGTAACACTGAAGCTTTCTTT. It encodes CASTLTGGNTEAFF.

A few counts support this clonotype. The chain uses TRBV14 and TRBJ1-4; possible D gene TRBD1, 5 bases. V gave up 4 bases and J gave up 4 bases, with 16 bases separating them. There are 16 residues in the CDR3. Per germline, CDR1 SGHDN and CDR2 FVKESK. The CDR3 sequence: CASSPSGKGYNEKLFF. CDR3 DNA: TGTGCCAGCAGCCCTAGTGGGAAGGGGTATAATGAAAAACTGTTTTTT.

As concerns this clonotype: Possible read error: a much larger clone is one base away. V and J are TRBV12-3 or TRBV12-4 and TRBJ2-7; a weak D match, TRBD2 (5 bases). The CDR3 consists of 14 residues. In nucleotides, the CDR3 is TGTGCCAGCAGTGCCGGTGGGAGTTACTACGAGCAGAACTTC. This encodes CASSAGGSYYEQNF.

The V call is TRBV6-1, the J call TRBJ2-5; D is unresolved. Germline V gives CDR1 MNHNS, CDR2 SASEGT. The V end lost 0 bases, the J end lost 5 bases, and 10 bases lay between the germline ends. The CDR3 loop spans 14 amino acids. CDR3 protein: CASSEAVPVETQYF. In DNA form, the CDR3 reads TGTGCCAGCAGTGAAGCGGTGCCGGTGGAGACCCAGTACTTC.

This clonotype has only a few counts. The V and J genes are TRBV7-9 and TRBJ2-1, with no clear D. Trimming took off 8 bases at V and 0 bases at J, with 11 bases between the two ends. The germline V gene has CDR1 SEHNR and CDR2 FQNEAQ (reference sequence). This CDR3 comprises 14 residues. The CDR3 bases are TGTGCCAGCGGACCATCCACCTCCTACAATGAGCAGTTCTTC. Translated: CASGPSTSYNEQFF.

By sample fraction, this clonotype is medium-sized. The gene calls are TRBV6-5 and TRBJ2-2; D ambiguous. The CDR3 extends over 12 amino acids. The germline CDR1 and CDR2 sequences are MNHEY and SVGAGI. V lost 2 bases and J 7 bases, leaving 5 bases between the germline ends. Here the CDR3 DNA reads TGTGCCAGCAGTTACGAAGTCGGGGAGCTGTTTTTT. This sequence encodes CASSYEVGELFF.

By its share, this clonotype is medium-sized. The rearrangement joins TRBV12-3 or TRBV12-4 to TRBJ2-1, with D unclear. The CDR3 totals 13 residues. V shed 2 bases and J shed 5 bases, with 7 bases lying between them. The CDR3 spells CASSLIKDNEQFF. CDR3 nucleotides: TGTGCCAGCAGTTTAATAAAGGACAATGAGCAGTTCTTC.

Within the sample, this clonotype is medium-sized. V and J are TRBV30 and TRBJ2-1; D ambiguous. The CDR3 is 14 residues long. V was clipped by 3 bases and J by 0 bases, with 9 bases between them. CDR1 GTSNPN and CDR2 SVGIG come from the germline V gene (reference sequence). The CDR3 bases are TGTGCCTGGAGCGCTGGTAGCTCCTACAATGAGCAGTTCTTC. Its protein product is CAWSAGSSYNEQFF.

J is TRBJ2-2 and V is TRBV24-1; 16 nucleotides align to TRBD2. CDR1 is KGHDR and CDR2 is SFDVKD in the germline V gene. V lost 9 bases to trimming and J lost 1 base; unmatched junction nucleotides: 1. The CDR3 loop spans 16 amino acids. The CDR3 region is CATGTSGRGNTGELFF. CDR3 DNA sequence: TGTGCCACCGGGACTAGCGGGAGGGGGAACACCGGGGAGCTGTTTTTT.

A note on this clonotype: The junction does not match germline at one end; this may be a read error. The chain joins TRBV19 to TRBJ2-7; D ambiguous. This CDR3 region has 14 residues. Looked up from germline, CDR1 is LNHDA and CDR2 is SQIVND (reference sequence). CDR3: CASSMGEGNYDQYF. CDR3 coding DNA: TGTGCCAGTAGTATGGGCGAAGGAAATTACGATCAGTACTTC.

V and J are TRBV6-5 and TRBJ2-4, with D possibly matching TRBD2 (6 bases). Germline V CDR1 and CDR2: MNHEY, SVGAGI. V lost 6 bases and J lost 1, with 13 bases in between. CDR3 length: 15 amino acids. The CDR3 nucleotides are TGTGCCAGCAGAGGGTCGGAGGGGGCCAAAAACATTCAGTACTTC. It translates to CASRGSEGAKNIQYF.

This clonotype is labeled large (0.1 to 1%). The chain uses TRBV29-1 and TRBJ2-2; D remains ambiguous. V lost 4 bases to trimming and J lost 1 base, with 13 bases between them. Germline V gene sequence: CDR1 SQVTM, CDR2 ANQGSEA. The CDR3 is made up of 15 amino acids. The DNA of the CDR3 is TGCAGCGTTGCTCCTCCAAGTTTGAACACCGGGGAGCTGTTTTTT. Translated: CSVAPPSLNTGELFF.

By frequency in the sample, this clonotype is medium-sized. DNA for the CDR3: TGTGCCAGCAGTTACACTAACTATGGCTACACCTTC. Encoded protein: CASSYTNYGYTF. The chain is built from TRBV6-5 and TRBJ1-2; D ambiguous. Germline V gene sequence: CDR1 MNHEY, CDR2 SVGAGI. This CDR3 is 12 amino acids long. V lost 2 bases, J lost 0 bases, and 1 base lay in between.

This chain uses TRBV24-1 with TRBJ2-2; D may be TRBD1 (5 bases). This CDR3 is built from 17 residues. The V gene's germline CDR1 is KGHDR and CDR2 SFDVKD. Trimming removed 5 bases at V and 2 bases at J, with 17 bases between. The CDR3 spells CATSGLTGPINTGELFF. The CDR3 region has the DNA TGTGCCACCAGTGGCCTTACAGGTCCTATAAACACCGGGGAGCTGTTTTTT.